The clone carrying this TCR beta chain was seen many times. Researchers amplified the TCR beta CDR3 regions from RNA transcripts. Primed by the HTBI set, a first-round RT-PCR was run on the TCR CDR3. TCRdb re-called the multiplex PCR reads through MiXCR, storing one row per CDR3 protein. The sample carries 370,000 or so distinct CDR3 sequences, approximately 15% recorded once. This sample is drawn from a study of T cells in Graves' hyperthyroidism and ophthalmopathy. CDR1 SEHNR and CDR2 FQNEAQ come from the germline V gene (reference sequence). V dropped 2 bases and J dropped 6 bases, with 13 bases sitting between them. The CDR3 length is 15 residues.

This chain joins TRBV7-9 and TRBJ2-2, with D possibly TRBD1 on 5 matching bases. The TCR sequence derives from a woman in her late teens or twenties with Graves' hyperthyroidism that later progressed to Graves' ophthalmopathy. Sequencing input: blood. The CDR3 region has the DNA TGTGCCAGCAGCTTACCGCAGGGTATATCCGGGGAGCTGTTTTTT. As protein: CASSLPQGISGELFF.